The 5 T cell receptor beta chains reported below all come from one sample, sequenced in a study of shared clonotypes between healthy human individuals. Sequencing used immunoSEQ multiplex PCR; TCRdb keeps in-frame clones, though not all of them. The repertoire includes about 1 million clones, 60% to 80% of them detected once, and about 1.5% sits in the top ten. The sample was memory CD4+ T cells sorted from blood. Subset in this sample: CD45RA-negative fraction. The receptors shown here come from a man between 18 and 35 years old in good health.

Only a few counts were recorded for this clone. The CDR3 DNA reads as TGTGCCAGTAGTATCGGCAGGGGGAGTTTGAACACCGGGGAGCTGTTTTTT. Residues: CASSIGRGSLNTGELFF. The V and J genes are TRBV19 and TRBJ2-2, with 7 bases matching TRBD1. Trimming at V came to 3 bases and at J to 1 base, leaving 8 bases not matched to a gene. This CDR3 contains 17 residues. In germline, CDR1 is LNHDA, CDR2 SQIVND (reference sequence).

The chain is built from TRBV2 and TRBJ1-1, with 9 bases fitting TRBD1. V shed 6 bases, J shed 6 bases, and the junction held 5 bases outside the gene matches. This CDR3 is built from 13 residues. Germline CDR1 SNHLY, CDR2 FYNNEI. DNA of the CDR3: TGTGCCAGCAGCAGACAGGGGGGCGCTGAAGCTTTCTTT. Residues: CASSRQGGAEAFF.

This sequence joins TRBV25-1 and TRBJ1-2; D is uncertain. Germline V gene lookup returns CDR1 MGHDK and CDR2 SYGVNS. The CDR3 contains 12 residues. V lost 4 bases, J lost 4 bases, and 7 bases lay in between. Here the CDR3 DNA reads TGTGCCAGCAGTGGACCCGGCTATGGCTACACCTTC. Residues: CASSGPGYGYTF.

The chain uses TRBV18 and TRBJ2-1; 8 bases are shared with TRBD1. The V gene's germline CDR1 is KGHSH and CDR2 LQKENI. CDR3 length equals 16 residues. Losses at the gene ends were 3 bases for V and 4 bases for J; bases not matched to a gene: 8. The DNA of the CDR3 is TGTGCCAGCTCACCCTCCGGACAGGGCGGATACAATGAGCAGTTCTTC. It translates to CASSPSGQGGYNEQFF.

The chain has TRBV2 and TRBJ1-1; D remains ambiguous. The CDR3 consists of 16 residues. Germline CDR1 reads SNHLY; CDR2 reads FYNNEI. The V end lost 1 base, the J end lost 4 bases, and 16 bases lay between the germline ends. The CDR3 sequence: CASSEGGKGPGTEAFF. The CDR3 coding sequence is TGTGCCAGCAGTGAAGGAGGGAAGGGCCCCGGCACTGAAGCTTTCTTT.